These T cell receptor beta chains were read from a single sample in a study of blood T cell repertoires in COVID-19. TCRdb keeps only in-frame clones here, not all; method: immunoSEQ multiplex PCR. This repertoire shows more than 350,000 clones, over 75% found once; its top ten account for 1.4% to 1.5%. The sample comprised PBMCs or T cells enriched from blood (not recorded which). These receptors all stem from a woman aged 18-30 years who had been exposed to COVID-19. Each CDR3 is given with its conserved first and last residue. A D gene is named only where the DNA matches it firmly. Clone size appears in some rows only: once, few, many, or a class for an expanded clone.

>.|few|TRBJ2-3|TRBV7-2
TGTGCCAGCAGCTTCCTCGGGAGTGCAGATACGCAGTATTTT
CASSFLGSADTQYF
>.|.|TRBJ2-7|TRBV15
TGTGCCACCAGCACAGGACGGGGCTCCTACGAGCAGTACTTC
CATSTGRGSYEQYF
>.|.|TRBJ2-3|TRBV28
TGTGCCAGCAGTTCCTGGACAGCTCCTAGCACAGATACGCAGTATTTT
CASSSWTAPSTDTQYF
>TRBD1|.|TRBJ1-1|TRBV7-3
TGTGCCAGCAGCTTCGGACAGGGGGTAGCTTTCTTT
CASSFGQGVAFF
>.|.|TRBJ1-1|TRBV7-9
TGTGCCAGCAGCCTCAGGGCGGACACTGAAGCTTTCTTT
CASSLRADTEAFF
>.|once|TRBJ1-5|TRBV6-5
TGTGCCAGCAGCGCCCCGGGACTAAATCAGCCCCAGCATTTT
CASSAPGLNQPQHF
>TRBD1|.|TRBJ1-4|TRBV9
TGTGCCAGCAGCGAAGAATCCCAGGGGGCTTATGAAAAACTGTTTTTT
CASSEESQGAYEKLFF
>.|.|TRBJ2-2|TRBV3-1/TRBV3-2
TGTGCCAGCAGCCGCTATACAGGGCCCGGGGAGCTGTTTTTT
CASSRYTGPGELFF
>TRBD2|few|TRBJ2-3|TRBV7-9
TGTGCCAGCAGCTTTATAGCGGGGCGCACAGATACGCAGTATTTT
CASSFIAGRTDTQYF
>.|.|TRBJ1-6|TRBV28
TGTGCCAGCAGTTTTGGACAGACTGCTTATAATTCACCCCTCCACTTT
CASSFGQTAYNSPLHF